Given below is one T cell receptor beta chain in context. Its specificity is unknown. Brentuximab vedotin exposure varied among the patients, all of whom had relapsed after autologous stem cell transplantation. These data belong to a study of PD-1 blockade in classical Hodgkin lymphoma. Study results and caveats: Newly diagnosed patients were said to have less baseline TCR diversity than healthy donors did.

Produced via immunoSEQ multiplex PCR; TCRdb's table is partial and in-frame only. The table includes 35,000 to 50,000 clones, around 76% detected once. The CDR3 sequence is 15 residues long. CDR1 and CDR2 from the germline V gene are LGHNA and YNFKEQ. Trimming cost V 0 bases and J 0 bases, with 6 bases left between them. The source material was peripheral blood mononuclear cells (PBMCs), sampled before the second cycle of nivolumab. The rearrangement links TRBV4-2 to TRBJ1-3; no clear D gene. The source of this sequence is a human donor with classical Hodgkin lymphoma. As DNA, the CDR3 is TGTGCCAGCAGCCAAGATCGGATCTCTGGAAACACCATATATTTT. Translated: CASSQDRISGNTIYF.